This is a list of T cell receptor beta chains from one sample in a study of CD8 T cells in Susac syndrome. TCRdb ran MiXCR on the immunoSEQ multiplex PCR reads and lists one entry per CDR3 protein. The sample holds 69,000 or so distinct CDR3 sequences; roughly 94% are singletons and the top ten take 0.45% to 0.65%. Input material: CD8+ T cells from PBMCs. These receptors came from a human donor with multiple sclerosis. CDR3s include the opening cysteine and the closing phenylalanine or tryptophan. The order of the fields is clone size, D gene, V gene, J gene, CDR3 DNA, CDR3 protein. A D gene is named only where the DNA matches it firmly. Some rows mark clone size as missing; the rest say once, few, many or name a class of expanded clone.

>NA|TRBD2|TRBV12-3/TRBV12-4|TRBJ2-1
TGTGCCAGCAGTTTAGCGCATCTAGCGGGAATCTCCTACAATGAGCAGTTCTTC
CASSLAHLAGISYNEQFF
>NA|NA|TRBV6-4|TRBJ1-2
TGTGCCAGCAGTGACGGAAGACTCAGCAGCTACACCTTC
CASSDGRLSSYTF
>medium-sized|NA|TRBV5-8|TRBJ2-7
TGTGCCAGCAGCTTGGGGCAGGATACCTACGAGCAGTACTTC
CASSLGQDTYEQYF
>NA|TRBD1|TRBV11-2|TRBJ1-2
TGTGCCAGCAGCTTAAGGGGAGGGGGCGTGGGCTATGGCTACACCTTC
CASSLRGGGVGYGYTF
>NA|NA|TRBV2|TRBJ1-1
TGTGCCAGCAGTGAAAGGCCCGGGACTGAAGCTTTCTTT
CASSERPGTEAFF
>NA|TRBD2|TRBV2|TRBJ2-3
TGTGCCACACTAGCGGGAGGGGTCACAGATACGCAGTATTTT
CATLAGGVTDTQYF
>NA|TRBD2|TRBV20-1|TRBJ2-3
TGCAGTGCTAGAGATCTTAGGACTAGCTACCCAGATACGCAGTATTTT
CSARDLRTSYPDTQYF
>NA|TRBD2|TRBV7-6|TRBJ2-7
TGTGCCAGCAGCTTAACTAGCGGGAGTACCCACGAGCAGTACTTC
CASSLTSGSTHEQYF
>once|TRBD1|TRBV5-6|TRBJ1-6
TGTGCCAGCAGCTGGGACAGGGGAAATTCACCCCTCCACTTT
CASSWDRGNSPLHF
>NA|TRBD1|TRBV3-1|TRBJ1-1
TGTGCCAGCAGCCAAGAGGTGGACAGGGAGATACCTGAAGCTTTCTTT
CASSQEVDREIPEAFF
>NA|TRBD2|TRBV27|TRBJ2-3
TGTGCCAGCAGATATAGCGGGGGGCCAGATACGCAGTATTTT
CASRYSGGPDTQYF
>NA|TRBD2|TRBV7-3|TRBJ2-3
TGTGCCAGCAGCTTAGGCGGGGGGACCTCCTTATCCACAGATACGCAGTATTTT
CASSLGGGTSLSTDTQYF
>NA|TRBD1|TRBV13|TRBJ2-1
TGTGCCAGCAGCTTAGATCACAGGGGCAATGAGCAGTTCTTC
CASSLDHRGNEQFF
>NA|TRBD1|TRBV6-6|TRBJ2-7
TGTGCCAGCAGCCGACAGGGGGTTGCCTCCTACGAGCAGTACTTC
CASSRQGVASYEQYF